Described below is a single TCR beta chain sequence and its context. These data come from a study of blood T cell repertoires in COVID-19. Across the whole study: The United States, Italy and Spain provided the acute and convalescent COVID-19 samples.

In the study's own analysis: Researchers report that nucleated cell counts were estimated from reference gene primer amplification. TCRdb's copy holds only in-frame clones and misses some; the assay was immunoSEQ multiplex PCR. That table supplies the V and J calls and clone size; D and trimming were determined from the DNA. Of about 170,000 clones detected, around 81% appear once; the ten largest clones hold roughly 8.4%. V trimming: 0 bases; J trimming: 0 bases; junction bases outside the gene matches: 1. The CDR3 contains 16 residues. Germline V CDR1 and CDR2: MGHRA, YSYEKL. This TCR came from an elderly woman with COVID-19, enrolled during active disease. The V gene is TRBV4-1, the J gene TRBJ1-2; 10 bases map to TRBD1. The sample taken for sequencing was peripheral blood. As DNA, the CDR3 is TGCGCCAGCAGCCAAGACGGGACAGGGGCTAACTATGGCTACACCTTC. It yields the protein CASSQDGTGANYGYTF.